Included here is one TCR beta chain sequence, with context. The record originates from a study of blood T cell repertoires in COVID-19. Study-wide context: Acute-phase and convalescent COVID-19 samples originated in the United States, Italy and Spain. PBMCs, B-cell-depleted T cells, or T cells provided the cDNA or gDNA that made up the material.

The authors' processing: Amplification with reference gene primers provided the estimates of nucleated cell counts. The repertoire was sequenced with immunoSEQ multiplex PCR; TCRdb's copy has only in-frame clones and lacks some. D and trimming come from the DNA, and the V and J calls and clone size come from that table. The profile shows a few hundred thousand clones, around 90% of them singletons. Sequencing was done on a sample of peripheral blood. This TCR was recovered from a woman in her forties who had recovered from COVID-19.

CDR3 bases: TGCGCCAGCAGCCAAGATTCCGGGACAGCATACAATGAGCAGTTCTTC. As protein: CASSQDSGTAYNEQFF. The rearrangement joins TRBV4-1 to TRBJ2-1, with TRBD1 matching 7 bases. CDR1 is MGHRA and CDR2 is YSYEKL in the germline V gene. This CDR3 region has 16 residues. The trim removed 0 bases at V and 4 bases at J, leaving 6 bases unmatched.